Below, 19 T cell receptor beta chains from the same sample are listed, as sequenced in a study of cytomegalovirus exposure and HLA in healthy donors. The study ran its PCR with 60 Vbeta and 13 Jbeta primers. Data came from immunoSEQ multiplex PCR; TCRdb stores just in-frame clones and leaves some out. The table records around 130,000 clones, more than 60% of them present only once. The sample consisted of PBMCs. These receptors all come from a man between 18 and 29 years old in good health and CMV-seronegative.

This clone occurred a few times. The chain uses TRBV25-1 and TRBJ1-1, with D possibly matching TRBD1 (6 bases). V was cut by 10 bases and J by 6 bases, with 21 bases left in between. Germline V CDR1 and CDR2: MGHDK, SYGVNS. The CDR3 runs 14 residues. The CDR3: CATILRGGGSEAFF. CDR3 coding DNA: TGTGCCACCATCCTGCGGGGGGGCGGGTCTGAAGCTTTCTTT.

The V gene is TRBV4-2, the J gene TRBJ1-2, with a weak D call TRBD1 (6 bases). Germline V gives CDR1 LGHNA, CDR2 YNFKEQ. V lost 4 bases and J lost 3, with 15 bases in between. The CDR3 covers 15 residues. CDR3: CASSPGGGADYGYTF. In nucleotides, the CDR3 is TGTGCCAGCAGCCCCGGTGGGGGGGCGGACTATGGCTACACCTTC.

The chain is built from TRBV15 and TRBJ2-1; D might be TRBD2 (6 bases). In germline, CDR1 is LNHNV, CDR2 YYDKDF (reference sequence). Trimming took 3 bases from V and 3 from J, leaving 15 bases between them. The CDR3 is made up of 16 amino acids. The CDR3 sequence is CATSREAGSGYNEQFF. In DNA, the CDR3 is TGTGCCACCAGCAGGGAGGCGGGATCAGGCTACAATGAGCAGTTCTTC.

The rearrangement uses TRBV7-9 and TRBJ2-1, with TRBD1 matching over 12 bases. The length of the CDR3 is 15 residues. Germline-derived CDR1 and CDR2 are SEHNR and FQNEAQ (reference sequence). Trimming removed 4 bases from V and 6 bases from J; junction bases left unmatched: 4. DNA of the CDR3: TGTGCCAGCAGCTCCGGGACAGGGGGCTTCAATGAGCAGTTCTTC. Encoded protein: CASSSGTGGFNEQFF.

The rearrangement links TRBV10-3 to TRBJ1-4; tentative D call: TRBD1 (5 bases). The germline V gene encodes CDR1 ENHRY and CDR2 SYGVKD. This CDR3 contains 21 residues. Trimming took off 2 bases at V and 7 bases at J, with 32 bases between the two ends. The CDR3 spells CAISEVLSGRMEGGYGEKLFF. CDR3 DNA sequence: TGTGCCATCAGTGAGGTCTTATCAGGGCGGATGGAGGGAGGATATGGTGAAAAACTGTTTTTT.

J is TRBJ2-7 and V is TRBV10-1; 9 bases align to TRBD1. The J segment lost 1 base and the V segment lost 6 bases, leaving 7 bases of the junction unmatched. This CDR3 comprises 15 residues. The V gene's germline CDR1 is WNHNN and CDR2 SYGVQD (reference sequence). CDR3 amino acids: CASRGGTGRSYEQYF. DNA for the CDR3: TGCGCCAGCAGGGGCGGGACAGGGCGATCCTACGAGCAGTACTTC.

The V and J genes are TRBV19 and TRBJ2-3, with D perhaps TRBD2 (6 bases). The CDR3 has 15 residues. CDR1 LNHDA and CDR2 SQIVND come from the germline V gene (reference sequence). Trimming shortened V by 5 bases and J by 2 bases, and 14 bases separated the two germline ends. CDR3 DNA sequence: TGTGCCAGTAGTTTCGGGAGTCAGAACACAGATACGCAGTATTTT. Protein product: CASSFGSQNTDTQYF.

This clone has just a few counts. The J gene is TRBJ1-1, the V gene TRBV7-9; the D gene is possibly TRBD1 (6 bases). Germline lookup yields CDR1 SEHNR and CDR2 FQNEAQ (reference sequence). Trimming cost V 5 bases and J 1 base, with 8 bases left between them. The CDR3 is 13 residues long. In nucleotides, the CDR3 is TGTGCCAGCAGCGGGGGCCCGAACACTGAAGCTTTCTTT. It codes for CASSGGPNTEAFF.

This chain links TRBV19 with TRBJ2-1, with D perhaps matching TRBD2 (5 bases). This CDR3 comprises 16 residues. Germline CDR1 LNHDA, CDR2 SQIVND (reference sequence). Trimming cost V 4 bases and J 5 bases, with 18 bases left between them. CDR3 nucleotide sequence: TGTGCCAGTAGTAGCTCCACATTGGCCGGGGACAATGAGCAGTTCTTC. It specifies CASSSSTLAGDNEQFF.

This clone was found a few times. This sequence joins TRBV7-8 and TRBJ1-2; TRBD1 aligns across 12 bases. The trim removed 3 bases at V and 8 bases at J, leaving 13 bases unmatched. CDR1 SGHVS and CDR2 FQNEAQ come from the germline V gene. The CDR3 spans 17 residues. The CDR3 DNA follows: TGTGCCAGCAGCTTGGGACAGGGGGCGGAGGGTGTGAAGGGCTACACCTTC. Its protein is CASSLGQGAEGVKGYTF.

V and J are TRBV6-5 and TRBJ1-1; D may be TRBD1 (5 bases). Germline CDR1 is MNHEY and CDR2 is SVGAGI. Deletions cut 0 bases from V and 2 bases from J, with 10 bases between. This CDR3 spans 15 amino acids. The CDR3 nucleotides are TGTGCCAGCAGTTACTCTGCGACAGTAAACACTGAAGCTTTCTTT. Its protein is CASSYSATVNTEAFF.

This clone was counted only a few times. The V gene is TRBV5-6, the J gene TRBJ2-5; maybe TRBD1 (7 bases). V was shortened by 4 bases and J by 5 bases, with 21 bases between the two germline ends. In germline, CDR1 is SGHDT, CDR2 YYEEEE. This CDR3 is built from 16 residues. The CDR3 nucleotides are TGTGCCAGCAGCCCGGCAGGGGGACTCTCCAGTGAGACCCAGTACTTC. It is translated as CASSPAGGLSSETQYF.

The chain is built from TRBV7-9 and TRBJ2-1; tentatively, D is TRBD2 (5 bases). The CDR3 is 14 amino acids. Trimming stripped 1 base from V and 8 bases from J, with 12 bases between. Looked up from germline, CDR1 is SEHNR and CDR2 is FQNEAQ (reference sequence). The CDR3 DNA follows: TGTGCCAGCAGCTTAGTCACGGGATGGGATGAGCAGTTCTTC. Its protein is CASSLVTGWDEQFF.

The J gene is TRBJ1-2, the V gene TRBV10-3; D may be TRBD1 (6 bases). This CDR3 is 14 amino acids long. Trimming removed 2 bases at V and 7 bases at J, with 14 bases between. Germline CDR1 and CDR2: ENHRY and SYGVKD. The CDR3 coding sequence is TGTGCCATCAGTGAGAGCTCTGGGGGCTTTGGCTACACCTTC. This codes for CAISESSGGFGYTF.

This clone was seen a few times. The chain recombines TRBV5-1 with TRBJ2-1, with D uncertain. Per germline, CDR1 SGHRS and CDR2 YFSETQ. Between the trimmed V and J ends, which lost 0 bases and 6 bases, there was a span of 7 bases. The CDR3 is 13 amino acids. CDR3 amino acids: CASSLGLPNEQFF. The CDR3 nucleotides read TGCGCCAGCAGCTTGGGACTTCCCAATGAGCAGTTCTTC.

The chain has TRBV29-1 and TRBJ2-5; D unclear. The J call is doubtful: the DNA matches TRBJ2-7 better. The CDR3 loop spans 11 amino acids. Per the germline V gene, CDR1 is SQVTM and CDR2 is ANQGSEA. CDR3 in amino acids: CSVDSRSEQYF. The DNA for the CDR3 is TGCAGCGTTGATTCCAGAAGCGAGCAGTACTTC.

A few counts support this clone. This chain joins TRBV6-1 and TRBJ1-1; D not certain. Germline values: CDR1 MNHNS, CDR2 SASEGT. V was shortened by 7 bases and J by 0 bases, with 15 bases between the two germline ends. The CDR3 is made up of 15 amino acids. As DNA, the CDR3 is TGTGCCAGCACTACACCTCGTACTATGAACACTGAAGCTTTCTTT. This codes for CASTTPRTMNTEAFF.

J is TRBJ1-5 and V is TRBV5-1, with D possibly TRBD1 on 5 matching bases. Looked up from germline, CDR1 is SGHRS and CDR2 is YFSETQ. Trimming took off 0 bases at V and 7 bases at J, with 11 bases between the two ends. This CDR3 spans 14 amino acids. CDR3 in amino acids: CASSLDGARQPQHF. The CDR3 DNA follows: TGCGCCAGCAGCTTGGATGGGGCAAGGCAGCCCCAGCATTTT.

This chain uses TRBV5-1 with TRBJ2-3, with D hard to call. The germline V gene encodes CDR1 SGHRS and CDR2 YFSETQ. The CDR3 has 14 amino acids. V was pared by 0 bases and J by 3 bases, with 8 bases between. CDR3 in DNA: TGCGCCAGCAGCTTGGCGCCTATAACAGATACGCAGTATTTT. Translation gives CASSLAPITDTQYF.